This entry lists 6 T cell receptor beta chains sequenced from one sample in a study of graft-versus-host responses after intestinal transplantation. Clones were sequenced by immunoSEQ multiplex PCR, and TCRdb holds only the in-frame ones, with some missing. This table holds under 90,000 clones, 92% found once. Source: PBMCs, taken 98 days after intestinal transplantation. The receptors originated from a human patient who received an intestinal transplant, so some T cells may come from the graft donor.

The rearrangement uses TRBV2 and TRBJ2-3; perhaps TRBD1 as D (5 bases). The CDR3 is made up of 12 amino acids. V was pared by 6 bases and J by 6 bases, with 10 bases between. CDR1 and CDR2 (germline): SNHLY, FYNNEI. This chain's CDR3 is CASSRQQDTQYF. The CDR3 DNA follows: TGTGCCAGCAGCCGACAGCAGGATACGCAGTATTTT.

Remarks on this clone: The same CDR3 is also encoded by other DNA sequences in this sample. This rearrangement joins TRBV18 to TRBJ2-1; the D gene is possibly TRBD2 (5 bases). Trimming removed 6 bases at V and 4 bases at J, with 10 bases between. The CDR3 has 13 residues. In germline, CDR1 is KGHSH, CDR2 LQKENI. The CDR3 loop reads CASSPDSYNEQFF. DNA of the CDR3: TGTGCCAGCTCCCCGGACTCGTACAATGAGCAGTTCTTC.

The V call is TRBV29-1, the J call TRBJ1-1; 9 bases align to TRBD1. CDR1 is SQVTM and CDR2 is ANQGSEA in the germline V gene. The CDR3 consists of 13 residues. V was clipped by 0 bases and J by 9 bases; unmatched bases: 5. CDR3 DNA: TGCAGCGTTGAAGAATCCGGGACAGGGAAAGCTTTCTTT. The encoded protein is CSVEESGTGKAFF.

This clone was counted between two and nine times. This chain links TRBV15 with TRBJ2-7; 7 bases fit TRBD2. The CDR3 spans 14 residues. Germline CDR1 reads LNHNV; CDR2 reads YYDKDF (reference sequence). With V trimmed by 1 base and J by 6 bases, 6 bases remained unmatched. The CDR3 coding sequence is TGTGCCACCAGCAGAGGGGGGGGAGGTATCGAGCAGTACTTC. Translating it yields CATSRGGGGIEQYF.

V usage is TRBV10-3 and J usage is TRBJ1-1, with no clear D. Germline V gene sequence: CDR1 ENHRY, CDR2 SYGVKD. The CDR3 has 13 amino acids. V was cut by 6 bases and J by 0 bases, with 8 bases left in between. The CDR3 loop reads CAISLDVNTEAFF. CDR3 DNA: TGTGCCATCAGCTTGGACGTGAACACTGAAGCTTTCTTT.

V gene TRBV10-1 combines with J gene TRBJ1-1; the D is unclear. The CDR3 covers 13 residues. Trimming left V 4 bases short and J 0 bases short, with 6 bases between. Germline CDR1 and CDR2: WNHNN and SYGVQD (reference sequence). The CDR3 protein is CASSVLMNTEAFF. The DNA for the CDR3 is TGCGCCAGCAGTGTCCTGATGAACACTGAAGCTTTCTTT.